This T cell receptor (beta chain) was identified during a study of shared clonotypes between healthy human individuals. Overall study context: Three CD4 naive, three CD4 memory, two CD8 naive and one CD8 memory plate were used per donor. General study findings and limits: Among the subsets, naive ones generally showed larger estimated richness than memory ones.

A remark on this clone: Its antigen is not known.

Germline V lookup: CDR1 SGHDT, CDR2 YYEEEE. Trimming cost V 6 bases and J 2 bases, with 15 bases left between them. The CDR3 sequence is 14 residues long. The study ran the assay at deep level. Profiling relied on immunoSEQ multiplex PCR, and the TCRdb table lists in-frame clones only, not all of them. The sample records around 600,000 clones, 85% to 95% being singletons. Naive-designated CD8 cells lacked CD45RO, were positively enriched for CCR7, and omitted terminally differentiated effector memory CD45RA+ cells. This rearrangement joins TRBV5-6 to TRBJ2-7; D is perhaps TRBD2 (6 bases). The receptor was derived from a woman aged 25 to 39 in good health. The specimen was naive CD8+ T cells sorted from blood. CDR3 nucleotides: TGTGCCAGCATGAAATCGGGACTTCCCTACGAGCAGTACTTC. The encoded protein is CASMKSGLPYEQYF. The complete variable domain, with remaining parts taken from reference TRBV5-6 and TRBJ2-7, reads DAGVTQSPTHLIKTRGQQVTLRCSPKSGHDTVSWYQQALGQGPQFIFQYYEEEERQRGNFPDRFSGHQFPNYSSELNVNALLLGDSALYLCASMKSGLPYEQYFGPGTRLTVT.